A single sample gave rise to the 23 T cell receptor beta chains below, sequenced in a study of blood T cell repertoires in COVID-19. Libraries were prepared by immunoSEQ multiplex PCR; TCRdb keeps only in-frame clonotypes and omits some of them. The table has more than 150,000 clones, about 86% seen once. The sequencing sample was made of peripheral blood. Receptors originate from an older woman with COVID-19, enrolled during active disease.

The rearrangement links TRBV6-4 to TRBJ2-3; D remains ambiguous. With 5 bases removed from V and 3 bases from J, the gap between germline ends came to 21 bases. The germline V gene encodes CDR1 MRHNA and CDR2 SNTAGT. This CDR3 comprises 17 residues. CDR3 sequence: CASSLSEITPKTDTQYF. In DNA form, the CDR3 reads TGTGCCAGCAGTTTAAGCGAGATCACCCCCAAGACAGATACGCAGTATTTT.

This chain connects TRBV10-1 to TRBJ1-4; a possible D gene is TRBD1 (6 bases). V was shortened by 6 bases and J by 8 bases, with 10 bases between the two germline ends. Germline lookup yields CDR1 WNHNN and CDR2 SYGVQD (reference sequence). This CDR3 has 12 residues. The CDR3 nucleotides are TGCGCCAGCAGAACAGGGAAGGAAAAACTGTTTTTT. Translated: CASRTGKEKLFF.

The chain is built from TRBV6-2 or TRBV6-3 and TRBJ2-3; tentative D call: TRBD1 (6 bases). Germline loops: CDR1 MNHEY, CDR2 SVGEGT. This CDR3 contains 16 residues. The V gene lost 5 bases and the J gene lost 2 bases, with 17 bases spanning the gap. The CDR3 nucleotides read TGTGCCAGCAGTAAACGACAGGCCACGTACACAGATACGCAGTATTTT. Its translation is CASSKRQATYTDTQYF.

In this sample, this clone turned up once. In DNA form, the CDR3 reads TGTGCCAGCAGCCTTAGATATACGCAGTATTTT. Protein product: CASSLRYTQYF. The chain employs TRBV7-2 and TRBJ2-3; D not resolved. The germline V and J ends were trimmed by 5 bases and 7 bases, with 7 bases remaining between them. Per germline, CDR1 SGHTA and CDR2 FQGNSA. This CDR3 region has 11 residues. The complete variable domain, with remaining parts taken from reference TRBV7-2 and TRBJ2-3, reads GAGVSQSPSNKVTEKGKDVELRCDPISGHTALYWYRQSLGQGLEFLIYFQGNSAPDKSGLPSDRFSAERTGGSVSTLTIQRTQQEDSAVYLCASSLRYTQYFGPGTRLTVL.

The CDR3 bases are TGCGCCAGCAGCTCTAGAGCGGCGGGAGCGCAAGAGACCCAGTACTTC. Translation: CASSSRAAGAQETQYF. V gene TRBV5-1 combines with J gene TRBJ2-5; TRBD2 matches at 7 bases. Per the germline V gene, CDR1 is SGHRS and CDR2 is YFSETQ. The CDR3 totals 16 residues. Trimming cost V 3 bases and J 2 bases; bases outside gene matches: 10. Drawing the rest from reference TRBV5-1 and TRBJ2-5, the complete variable domain is KAGVTQTPRYLIKTRGQQVTLSCSPISGHRSVSWYQQTPGQGLQFLFEYFSETQRNKGNFPGRFSGRQFSNSRSEMNVSTLELGDSALYLCASSSRAAGAQETQYFGPGTRLLVL.

The V gene is TRBV6-5, the J gene TRBJ1-1; no firm D call. Trimming shortened V by 7 bases and J by 1 base, and 10 bases separated the two germline ends. Germline lookup yields CDR1 MNHEY and CDR2 SVGAGI. This CDR3 is built from 13 residues. CDR3 in amino acids: CASTLLQNTEAFF. CDR3 DNA: TGTGCCAGCACCTTACTCCAGAACACTGAAGCTTTCTTT.

The rearrangement uses TRBV19 and TRBJ1-2; no clear D. The V gene's germline CDR1 is LNHDA and CDR2 SQIVND (reference sequence). The length of the CDR3 is 14 residues. V lost 0 bases to trimming and J lost 1 base, with 6 bases between them. DNA of the CDR3: TGTGCCAGTAGTATAGAAGCGAGTAACTATGGCTACACCTTC. It is translated as CASSIEASNYGYTF.

This clone was counted a few times. This sequence joins TRBV24-1 and TRBJ2-7; D remains ambiguous. The CDR3 has 12 amino acids. Trimming removed 2 bases at V and 2 bases at J, with 3 bases between. CDR1 and CDR2 (germline): KGHDR, SFDVKD. The CDR3 sequence is CATSDYTYEQYF. As DNA, the CDR3 is TGTGCCACCAGTGATTATACCTACGAGCAGTACTTC.

The V call is TRBV2, the J call TRBJ1-5; D call uncertain. The germline gives CDR1 SNHLY, CDR2 FYNNEI. Trimming removed 5 bases at V and 5 bases at J, with 7 bases between. This CDR3 has 12 amino acids. The CDR3 is CASSRQDQPQHF. The CDR3 coding sequence is TGTGCCAGCAGTCGGCAGGATCAGCCCCAGCATTTT.

The chain has TRBV11-2 and TRBJ2-3, with D possibly being TRBD2 (6 bases). V was shortened by 5 bases and J by 1 base, with 13 bases between the two germline ends. Germline V gene sequence: CDR1 SGHAT, CDR2 FQNNGV. This CDR3 spans 15 amino acids. The chain's CDR3 is CASSTQAGRTDTQYF. The CDR3, as DNA: TGTGCCAGCAGCACTCAGGCGGGGCGCACAGATACGCAGTATTTT.

The V call is TRBV29-1, the J call TRBJ1-1; possible D gene TRBD1, 5 bases. Trimming stripped 4 bases from V and 11 bases from J, with 17 bases between. This CDR3 is 12 amino acids long. Germline V gene data show CDR1 as SQVTM and CDR2 as ANQGSEA. CDR3 loop: CSVGDWGGMAFF. For the CDR3, the DNA is TGCAGCGTTGGGGACTGGGGGGGTATGGCTTTCTTT.

This clone was detected only a few times. V is TRBV3-1 (or the pseudogene TRBV3-2) and J is TRBJ1-5, with 7 bases identical to TRBD1. This CDR3 is 15 amino acids long. Trimming took 0 bases from V and 4 from J; bases not matched to a gene: 3. In germline, CDR1 is LGHDT, CDR2 YNNKEL (reference sequence). In nucleotides, the CDR3 is TGTGCCAGCAGCCAAGACGGGACAGCTAATCAGCCCCAGCATTTT. Translating gives CASSQDGTANQPQHF.

The chain is built from TRBV6-5 and TRBJ2-1; TRBD2 aligns across 11 bases. Per germline, CDR1 MNHEY and CDR2 SVGAGI. Trimming took 6 bases from V and 8 from J; bases not matched to a gene: 9. CDR3 size: 15 residues. CDR3 in DNA: TGTGCCAGCAGGATCACTAGCGGGAGTTCCTATGAGCAGTTCTTC. This sequence encodes CASRITSGSSYEQFF.

This chain uses TRBV12-5 with TRBJ2-1, with a weak D call TRBD1 (6 bases). The CDR3 is 14 amino acids. With 6 bases removed from V and 5 bases from J, the gap between germline ends came to 14 bases. CDR1 and CDR2 from the germline V gene are LGHNT and FRNRAP. CDR3 coding DNA: TGTGCTAGTGGCTCCGGGACACTCGACAATGAGCAGTTCTTC. This encodes CASGSGTLDNEQFF.

This sequence joins TRBV7-9 and TRBJ1-6, with D unresolved. Germline V gene data show CDR1 as SEHNR and CDR2 as FQNEAQ (reference sequence). This CDR3 comprises 15 residues. V was cut by 1 base and J by 0 bases, with 4 bases left in between. CDR3 bases: TGTGCCAGCAGCTTAGTTAGCTCCTATAATTCACCCCTCCACTTT. It is translated as CASSLVSSYNSPLHF.

The chain is built from TRBV19 and TRBJ2-7; 7 bases are a match to TRBD1. Germline lookup yields CDR1 LNHDA and CDR2 SQIVND (reference sequence). Germline trimming cut 4 bases from V and 3 bases from J; bases unmatched to any gene: 6. This CDR3 spans 14 amino acids. The CDR3 reads CASSTQTGSYEQYF. The CDR3 region has the DNA TGTGCCAGTAGTACCCAGACAGGGAGCTACGAGCAGTACTTC.

The chain couples TRBV7-3 to TRBJ2-2, with a possible D match to TRBD1 (6 bases). The germline V gene encodes CDR1 SGHTA and CDR2 FQGTGA. This CDR3 is built from 13 residues. V was cut by 5 bases and J by 6 bases, with 10 bases left in between. DNA for the CDR3: TGTGCCAGCAGCCAACAGGGTGCCGGGGAGCTGTTTTTT. It translates to CASSQQGAGELFF.

The CDR3 nucleotides are TGTGCCAGCAGTTTCGGGCAGCGGGAGGTTAACAATGAGCAGTTCTTC. This encodes CASSFGQREVNNEQFF. This chain joins TRBV28 and TRBJ2-1; 9 positions match TRBD2. The CDR3 is 16 amino acids. Germline CDR1 reads MDHEN; CDR2 reads SYDVKM. After removal of 3 bases from V and 5 bases from J, the junction contained 8 bases not matched to a gene.

The count of this clone is one. The chain has TRBV21-1 and TRBJ2-3; no DNA check was done on the table's D call, TRBD2. TRBV21-1 is classified as a pseudogene. This CDR3 spans 12 amino acids. The chain's CDR3 is CASGESTDTQYF. The CDR3 nucleotides are TGTGCCAGCGGGGAGAGCACAGATACGCAGTATTTT.

The CDR3 spells CASSSQAGQGNQPQHF. The CDR3 nucleotides read TGTGCCAGTAGTTCTCAAGCAGGACAAGGGAATCAGCCCCAGCATTTT. The chain employs TRBV19 and TRBJ1-5, with D maybe TRBD1 (5 bases). The CDR3 spans 16 residues. V shed 5 bases and J shed 4 bases, with 18 bases lying between them. CDR1 is LNHDA, CDR2 SQIVND, per germline (reference sequence).

V and J are TRBV2 and TRBJ2-1; unclear D gene. Trimming took off 6 bases at V and 5 bases at J, with 11 bases between the two ends. There are 13 residues in the CDR3. CDR1 and CDR2 from the germline V gene are SNHLY and FYNNEI. The CDR3 DNA is TGTGCCAGCAGCGGGTTTTACAACAATGAGCAGTTCTTC. Its protein product is CASSGFYNNEQFF.

The genes are TRBV5-1 and TRBJ2-3; D is undetermined. The germline V gene encodes CDR1 SGHRS and CDR2 YFSETQ. The CDR3 contains 12 residues. V lost 3 bases to trimming and J lost 6 bases, with 8 bases between them. In nucleotides, the CDR3 is TGCGCCAGCAGCTATAGCATTGATACGCAGTATTTT. Translation gives CASSYSIDTQYF.

V usage is TRBV6-5 and J usage is TRBJ2-7; TRBD2 matches at 7 bases. Germline V CDR1 and CDR2: MNHEY, SVGAGI. The CDR3 consists of 14 residues. Unmatched junction bases numbered 5, after V lost 5 bases and J lost 1 base. The chain's CDR3 is CASSPGGGSYEQYF. The CDR3, as DNA: TGTGCCAGCAGTCCTGGCGGGGGATCCTACGAGCAGTACTTC.